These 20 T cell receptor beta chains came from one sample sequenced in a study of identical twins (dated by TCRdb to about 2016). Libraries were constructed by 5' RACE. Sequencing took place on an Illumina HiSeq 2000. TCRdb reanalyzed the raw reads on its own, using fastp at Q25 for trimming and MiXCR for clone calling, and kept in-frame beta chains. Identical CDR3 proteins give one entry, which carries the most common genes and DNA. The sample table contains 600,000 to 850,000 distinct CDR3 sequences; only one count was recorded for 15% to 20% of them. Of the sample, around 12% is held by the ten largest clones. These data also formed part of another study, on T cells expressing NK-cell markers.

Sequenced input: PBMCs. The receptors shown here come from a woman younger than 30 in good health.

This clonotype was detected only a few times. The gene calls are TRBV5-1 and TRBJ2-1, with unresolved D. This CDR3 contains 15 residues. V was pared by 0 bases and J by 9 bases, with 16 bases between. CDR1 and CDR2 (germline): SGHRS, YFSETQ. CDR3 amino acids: CASSLGSPSPREQFF. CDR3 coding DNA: TGCGCCAGCAGCTTGGGATCTCCTTCTCCCCGTGAGCAGTTCTTC. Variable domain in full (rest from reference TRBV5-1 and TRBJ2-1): KAGVTQTPRYLIKTRGQQVTLSCSPISGHRSVSWYQQTPGQGLQFLFEYFSETQRNKGNFPGRFSGRQFSNSRSEMNVSTLELGDSALYLCASSLGSPSPREQFFGPGTRLTVL.

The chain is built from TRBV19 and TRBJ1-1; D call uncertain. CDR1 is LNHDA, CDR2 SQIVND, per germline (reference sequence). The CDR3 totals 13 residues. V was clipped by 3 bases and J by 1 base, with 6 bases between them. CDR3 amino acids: CASSIGENTEAFF. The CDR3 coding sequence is TGTGCCAGTAGTATCGGTGAGAACACTGAAGCTTTCTTT.

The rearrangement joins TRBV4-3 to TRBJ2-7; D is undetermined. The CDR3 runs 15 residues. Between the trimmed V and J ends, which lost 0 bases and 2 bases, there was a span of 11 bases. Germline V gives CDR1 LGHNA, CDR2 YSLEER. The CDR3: CASSQDRARTYEQYF. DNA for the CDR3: TGCGCCAGCAGCCAAGATCGGGCACGAACCTACGAGCAGTACTTC.

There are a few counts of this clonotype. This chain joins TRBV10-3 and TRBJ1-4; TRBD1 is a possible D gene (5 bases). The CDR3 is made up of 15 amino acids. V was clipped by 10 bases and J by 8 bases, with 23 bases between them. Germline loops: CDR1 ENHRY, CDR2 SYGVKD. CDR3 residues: CATKPREERQEKLFF. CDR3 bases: TGTGCCACAAAGCCCAGGGAAGAACGACAGGAAAAACTGTTTTTT.

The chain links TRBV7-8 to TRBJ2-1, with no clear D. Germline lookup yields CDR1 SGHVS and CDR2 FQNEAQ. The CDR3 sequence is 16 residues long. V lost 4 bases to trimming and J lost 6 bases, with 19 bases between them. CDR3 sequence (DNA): TGTGCCAGCAGCTCCCCTCTGGCGGTGTCCGGCAATGAGCAGTTCTTC. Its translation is CASSSPLAVSGNEQFF. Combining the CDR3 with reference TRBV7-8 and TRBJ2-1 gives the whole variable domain GAGVSQSPRYKVAKRGQDVALRCDPISGHVSLFWYQQALGQGPEFLTYFQNEAQLDKSGLPSDRFFAERPEGSVSTLKIQRTQQEDSAVYLCASSSPLAVSGNEQFFGPGTRLTVL.

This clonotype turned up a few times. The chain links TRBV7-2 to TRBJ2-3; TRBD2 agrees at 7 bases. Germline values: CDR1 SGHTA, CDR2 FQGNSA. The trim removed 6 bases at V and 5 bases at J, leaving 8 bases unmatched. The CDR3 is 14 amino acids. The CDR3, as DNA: TGTGCCAGCAGACAGGCGGGAGCGAGAGATACGCAGTATTTT. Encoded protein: CASRQAGARDTQYF.

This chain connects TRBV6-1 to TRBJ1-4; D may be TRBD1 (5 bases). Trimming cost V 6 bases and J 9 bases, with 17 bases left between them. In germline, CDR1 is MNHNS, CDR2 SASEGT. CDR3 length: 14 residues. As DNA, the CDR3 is TGTGCCAGCAGCTCAGGGTATAGGGCGAAAAAACTGTTTTTT. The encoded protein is CASSSGYRAKKLFF.

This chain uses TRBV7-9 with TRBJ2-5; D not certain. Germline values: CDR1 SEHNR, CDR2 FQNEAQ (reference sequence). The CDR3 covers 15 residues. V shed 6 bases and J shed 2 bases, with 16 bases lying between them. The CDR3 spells CASSKPGILQETQYF. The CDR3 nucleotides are TGTGCCAGCAGTAAACCGGGCATTCTACAAGAGACCCAGTACTTC.

CDR3 loop: CASSFPPSSYNSPLHF. CDR3 nucleotide sequence: TGTGCCAGCAGCTTCCCCCCAAGCTCCTATAATTCACCCCTCCACTTT. The chain combines TRBV7-2 with TRBJ1-6; D gene unclear. This CDR3 has 16 amino acids. Per the germline V gene, CDR1 is SGHTA and CDR2 is FQGNSA. V lost 3 bases to trimming and J lost 0 bases, with 9 bases between them.

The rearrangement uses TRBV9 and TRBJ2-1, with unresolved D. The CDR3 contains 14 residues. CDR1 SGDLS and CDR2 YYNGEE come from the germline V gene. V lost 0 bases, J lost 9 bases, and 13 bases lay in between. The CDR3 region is CASSVAAVLGEQFF. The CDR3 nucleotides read TGTGCCAGCAGCGTAGCGGCAGTTTTGGGTGAGCAGTTCTTC.

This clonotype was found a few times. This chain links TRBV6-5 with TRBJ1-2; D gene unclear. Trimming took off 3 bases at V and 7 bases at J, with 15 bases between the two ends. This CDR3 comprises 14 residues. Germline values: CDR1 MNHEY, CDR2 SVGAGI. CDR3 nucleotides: TGTGCCAGCAGTTATGGCGGGTCGATGAGTGGCTACACCTTC. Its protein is CASSYGGSMSGYTF.

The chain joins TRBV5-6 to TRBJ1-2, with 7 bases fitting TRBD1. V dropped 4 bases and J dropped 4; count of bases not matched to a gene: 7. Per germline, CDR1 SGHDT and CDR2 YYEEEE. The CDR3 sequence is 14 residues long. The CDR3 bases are TGTGCCAGCAGCCGGGTACAGGGGTTCTATGGCTACACCTTC. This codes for CASSRVQGFYGYTF.

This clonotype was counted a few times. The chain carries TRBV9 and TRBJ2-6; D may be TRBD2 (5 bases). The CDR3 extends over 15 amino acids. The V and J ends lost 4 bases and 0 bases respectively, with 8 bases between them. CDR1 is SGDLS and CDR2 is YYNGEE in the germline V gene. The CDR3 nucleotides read TGTGCCAGCAGCAGAGGGTACTCTGGGGCCAACGTCCTGACTTTC. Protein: CASSRGYSGANVLTF.

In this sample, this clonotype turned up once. CDR3 nucleotide sequence: TGCGCCAGCAGCCAGGCCGGGACAGGGGTCCGCGAGCAGTACTTC. The encoded protein is CASSQAGTGVREQYF. The V gene is TRBV4-3, the J gene TRBJ2-7; 10 nucleotides align to TRBD1. With 3 bases clipped from V and 6 bases from J, the junction kept 8 bases outside the gene matches. Germline V gene lookup returns CDR1 LGHNA and CDR2 YSLEER. This CDR3 is 15 amino acids long.

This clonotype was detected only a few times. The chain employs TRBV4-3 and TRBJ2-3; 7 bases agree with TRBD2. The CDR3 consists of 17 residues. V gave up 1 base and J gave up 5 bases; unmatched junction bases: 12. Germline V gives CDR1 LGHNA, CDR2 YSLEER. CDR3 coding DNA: TGCGCCAGCAGCCAAGGGCAAGGGAGCGGGATCGGAGATACGCAGTATTTT. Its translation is CASSQGQGSGIGDTQYF.

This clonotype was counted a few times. DNA for the CDR3: TGCAGTGCTGGGCGCTCGGGCTGGCAGCCCCAGCATTTT. It is translated as CSAGRSGWQPQHF. The genes are TRBV20-1 and TRBJ1-5; D not resolved. The germline V gene has CDR1 DFQATT and CDR2 SNEGSKA (reference sequence). This CDR3 contains 13 residues. Trimming left V 5 bases short and J 7 bases short, with 15 bases between.

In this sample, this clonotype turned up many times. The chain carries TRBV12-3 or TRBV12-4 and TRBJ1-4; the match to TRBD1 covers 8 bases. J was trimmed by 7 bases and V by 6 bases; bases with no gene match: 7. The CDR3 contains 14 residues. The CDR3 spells CASRLTGVGEKLFF. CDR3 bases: TGTGCCAGCAGACTGACAGGGGTGGGTGAAAAACTGTTTTTT.

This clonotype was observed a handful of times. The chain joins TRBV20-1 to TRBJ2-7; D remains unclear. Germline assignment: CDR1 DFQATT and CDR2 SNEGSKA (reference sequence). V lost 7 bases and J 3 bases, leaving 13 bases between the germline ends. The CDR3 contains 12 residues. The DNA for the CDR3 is TGCAGTGGTGGCTACGGCATCTACGAGCAGTACTTC. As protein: CSGGYGIYEQYF.

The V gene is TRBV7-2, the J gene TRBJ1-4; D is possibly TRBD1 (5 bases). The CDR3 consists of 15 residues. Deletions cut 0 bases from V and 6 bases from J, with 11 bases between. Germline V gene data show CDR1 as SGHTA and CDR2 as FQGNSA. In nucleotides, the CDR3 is TGTGCCAGCAGCTTAGCAGGGGCGTTTGATGAAAAACTGTTTTTT. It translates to CASSLAGAFDEKLFF.

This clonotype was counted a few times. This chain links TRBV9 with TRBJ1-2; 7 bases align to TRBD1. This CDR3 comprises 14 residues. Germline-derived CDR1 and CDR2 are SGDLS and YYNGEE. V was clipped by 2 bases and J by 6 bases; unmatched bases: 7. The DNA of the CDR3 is TGTGCCAGCAGCGTGACAGGGTGGACGGATGGCTACACCTTC. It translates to CASSVTGWTDGYTF.